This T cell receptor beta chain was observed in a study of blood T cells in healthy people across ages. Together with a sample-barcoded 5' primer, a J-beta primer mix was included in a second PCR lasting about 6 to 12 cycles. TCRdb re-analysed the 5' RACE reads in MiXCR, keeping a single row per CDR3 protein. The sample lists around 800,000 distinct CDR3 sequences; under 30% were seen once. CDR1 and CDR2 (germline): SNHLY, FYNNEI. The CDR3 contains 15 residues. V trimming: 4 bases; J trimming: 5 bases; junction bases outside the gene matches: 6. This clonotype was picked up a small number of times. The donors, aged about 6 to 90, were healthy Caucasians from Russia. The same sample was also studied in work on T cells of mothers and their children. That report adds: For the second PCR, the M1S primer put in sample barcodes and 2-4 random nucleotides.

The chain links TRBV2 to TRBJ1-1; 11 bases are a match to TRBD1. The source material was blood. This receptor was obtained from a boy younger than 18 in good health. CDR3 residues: CASSGRDRGRTEAFF. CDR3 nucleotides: TGTGCCAGCAGTGGCCGGGACAGGGGGAGGACTGAAGCTTTCTTT. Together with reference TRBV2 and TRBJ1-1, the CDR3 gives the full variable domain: EPEVTQTPSHQVTQMGQEVILRCVPISNHLYFYWYRQILGQKVEFLVSFYNNEISEKSEIFDDQFSVERPDGSNFTLKIRSTKLEDSAMYFCASSGRDRGRTEAFFGQGTRLTVV.